One and the same sample provided the 15 T cell receptor beta chains below, sequenced in a study of T cells in localized non-small cell lung cancer. Measured with immunoSEQ multiplex PCR; TCRdb has only the in-frame clones, and not every one. The sample holds about 13,000 clones; roughly 84% are singletons and the top ten take 28%. The sample here was peripheral blood, taken before any cancer treatment. Receptor source: a male donor older than 55 with stage I squamous cell lung carcinoma.

This clone was counted once. The chain couples TRBV20-1 to TRBJ2-7; D not resolved. V was shortened by 3 bases and J by 5 bases, with 5 bases between the two germline ends. The CDR3 is 10 residues long. The germline V gene encodes CDR1 DFQATT and CDR2 SNEGSKA (reference sequence). The CDR3: CSASENEQYF. The DNA of the CDR3 is TGCAGTGCTAGCGAGAACGAGCAGTACTTC.

V usage is TRBV27 and J usage is TRBJ2-3; D gene ambiguous. The V gene's germline CDR1 is MNHEY and CDR2 SMNVEV (reference sequence). Trimming removed 2 bases at V and 0 bases at J, with 9 bases between. CDR3 length equals 15 residues. CDR3: CASSLNGVSTDTQYF. CDR3 in DNA: TGTGCCAGCAGTTTAAACGGAGTCAGCACAGATACGCAGTATTTT.

This chain uses TRBV18 with TRBJ2-7; TRBD2 might be the D (7 bases). The CDR3 has 14 residues. V was trimmed by 2 bases and J by 3 bases, leaving 11 bases between them. Germline V gene lookup returns CDR1 KGHSH and CDR2 LQKENI. The DNA of the CDR3 is TGTGCCAGCTCACCAGGCGGGGGCCTCTACGAGCAGTACTTC. It encodes CASSPGGGLYEQYF. Looking up the rest from reference TRBV18 and TRBJ2-7 gives the full variable domain: NAGVMQNPRHLVRRRGQEARLRCSPMKGHSHVYWYRQLPEEGLKFMVYLQKENIIDESGMPKERFSAEFPKEGPSILRIQQVVRGDSAAYFCASSPGGGLYEQYFGPGTRLTVT.

This chain joins TRBV28 and TRBJ2-6; 7 positions agree with TRBD2. CDR3 length: 18 residues. CDR1 is MDHEN, CDR2 SYDVKM, per germline. V dropped 3 bases and J dropped 0; count of bases not matched to a gene: 8. The CDR3, as DNA: TGTGCCAGCAGTTTTCAAGAGGGCGGGAGCTCTGGGGCCAACGTCCTGACTTTC. Amino acids: CASSFQEGGSSGANVLTF.

This clone was observed a few times. The genes are TRBV5-1 and TRBJ2-5; TRBD2 aligns across 11 bases. J was trimmed by 1 base and V by 4 bases; bases with no gene match: 6. The CDR3 loop spans 16 amino acids. Germline CDR1 is SGHRS and CDR2 is YFSETQ. The CDR3 here is CASSHGLAGLQETQYF. The CDR3 region has the DNA TGCGCCAGCAGCCACGGACTAGCGGGCCTCCAAGAGACCCAGTACTTC.

The chain couples TRBV4-1 to TRBJ2-1; 10 bases match TRBD2. Germline V gene lookup returns CDR1 MGHRA and CDR2 YSYEKL. There are 16 residues in the CDR3. Trimming took 4 bases from V and 0 from J; bases not matched to a gene: 3. As DNA, the CDR3 is TGCGCCAGCAGCCGCTCTAGCGGGAGCTCCTACAATGAGCAGTTCTTC. Its protein product is CASSRSSGSSYNEQFF.

This chain joins TRBV30 and TRBJ2-2; perhaps D is TRBD1 or TRBD2 (5 bases each). V shed 8 bases and J shed 4 bases, with 11 bases lying between them. CDR1 GTSNPN and CDR2 SVGIG come from the germline V gene (reference sequence). This CDR3 comprises 12 residues. In DNA, the CDR3 is TGTGCCGGACCGAGGGGCACCGGGGAGCTGTTTTTT. Its translation: CAGPRGTGELFF. Using reference TRBV30 and TRBJ2-2 for the parts outside the CDR3, the full variable domain is SQTIHQWPATLVQPVGSPLSLECTVEGTSNPNLYWYRQAAGRGLQLLFYSVGIGQISSEVPQNLSASRPQDRQFILSSKKLLLSDSGFYLCAGPRGTGELFFGEGSRLTVL.

The chain carries TRBV6-5 and TRBJ1-1; no reliable D call. CDR1 and CDR2 from the germline V gene are MNHEY and SVGAGI. Trimming removed 0 bases at V and 1 base at J, with 3 bases between. The length of the CDR3 is 13 residues. The CDR3 sequence: CASSYSENTEAFF. The CDR3 DNA is TGTGCCAGCAGTTACTCGGAGAACACTGAAGCTTTCTTT.

On this clone itself: This sample includes further DNA sequences coding for the same CDR3. The gene calls are TRBV9 and TRBJ2-3; a possible D gene is TRBD2 (5 bases). V was clipped by 0 bases and J by 0 bases, with 8 bases between them. The CDR3 is 15 residues long. The germline V gene has CDR1 SGDLS and CDR2 YYNGEE. As DNA, the CDR3 is TGTGCCAGCAGCGTAGCTGGAGGAAGCACAGATACGCAGTATTTT. As protein: CASSVAGGSTDTQYF.

V gene TRBV2 combines with J gene TRBJ2-1; D is unresolved. This CDR3 region has 13 residues. Germline CDR1 and CDR2: SNHLY and FYNNEI. The V and J ends lost 4 bases and 6 bases respectively, with 10 bases between them. CDR3 nucleotides: TGTGCCAGCAGTGGGGTAAGGCTCAATGAGCAGTTCTTC. As protein: CASSGVRLNEQFF. Full variable domain (outside the CDR3, taken from reference TRBV2 and TRBJ2-1): EPEVTQTPSHQVTQMGQEVILRCVPISNHLYFYWYRQILGQKVEFLVSFYNNEISEKSEIFDDQFSVERPDGSNFTLKIRSTKLEDSAMYFCASSGVRLNEQFFGPGTRLTVL.

This chain joins TRBV5-1 and TRBJ1-1; D unresolved. CDR1 is SGHRS and CDR2 is YFSETQ in the germline V gene. Trimming shortened V by 4 bases and J by 3 bases, and 7 bases separated the two germline ends. The CDR3 covers 12 residues. The CDR3 loop is CASSRYDTEAFF. The CDR3 coding sequence is TGCGCCAGCAGCCGGTATGACACTGAAGCTTTCTTT.

This chain uses TRBV5-1 with TRBJ2-1, with D possibly matching TRBD2 (5 bases). The V end lost 2 bases, the J end lost 2 bases, and 8 bases lay between the germline ends. CDR3 length: 14 residues. Germline-derived CDR1 and CDR2 are SGHRS and YFSETQ. The CDR3 loop is CASSLQRTYNEQFF. The CDR3 nucleotides are TGCGCCAGCAGCTTACAGCGGACCTACAATGAGCAGTTCTTC.

The chain uses TRBV10-3 and TRBJ1-2; D is undetermined. CDR3 length: 13 amino acids. The germline V gene encodes CDR1 ENHRY and CDR2 SYGVKD. V was shortened by 2 bases and J by 8 bases, with 12 bases between the two germline ends. CDR3: CAISEGKNGGYTF. The CDR3 bases are TGTGCCATCAGTGAGGGGAAGAACGGCGGCTACACCTTC.

CDR3 sequence (DNA): TGTGCCACCAGCAGAGATTTAACAGCTTTTAATTCACCCCTCCACTTT. Residues: CATSRDLTAFNSPLHF. The genes are TRBV15 and TRBJ1-6, with unresolved D. With 0 bases removed from V and 6 bases from J, the gap between germline ends came to 12 bases. Germline V gene sequence: CDR1 LNHNV, CDR2 YYDKDF (reference sequence). This CDR3 comprises 16 residues.

This chain uses TRBV14 with TRBJ2-7; maybe TRBD1 (6 bases). Trimming left V 8 bases short and J 4 bases short, with 15 bases between. This CDR3 is 13 amino acids long. Germline assignment: CDR1 SGHDN and CDR2 FVKESK. Written as DNA, the CDR3 is TGTGCCAGCCGTAGGCAGGGGAAGTACGAGCAGTACTTC. Encoded protein: CASRRQGKYEQYF.